Listed here are 19 T cell receptor beta chains from one sample, sequenced in a study of shared clonotypes between healthy human individuals. Terminally differentiated effector memory CD45RA+ cells were excluded by CCR7 positive selection of CD45RO-negative cells. Repertoires were generated with immunoSEQ multiplex PCR, while TCRdb's copy carries only in-frame clones and drops some. Here the sample spans 560,000 or so clones, 90% to 97% being singletons. Sequencing input: naive CD8+ T cells sorted from blood. These receptors were obtained from a woman in her thirties in good health.

The chain employs TRBV27 and TRBJ2-7; 9 bases are a match to TRBD2. J lost 5 bases, V lost 6 bases, and 5 bases had no gene match. Germline lookup yields CDR1 MNHEY and CDR2 SMNVEV (reference sequence). The CDR3 runs 13 residues. CDR3 in amino acids: CASSGTSNDEQYF. CDR3 bases: TGTGCCAGCAGCGGGACTAGCAACGACGAGCAGTACTTC.

About this clone: This CDR3 is also generated by other DNA sequences in the sample. The chain's CDR3 is CASSLSGGTYEQYF. CDR3 DNA: TGTGCCAGCAGTTTATCGGGCGGGACCTACGAGCAGTACTTC. This sequence joins TRBV27 and TRBJ2-7, with a tentative D call TRBD2 (6 bases). This CDR3 spans 14 amino acids. Germline V gene sequence: CDR1 MNHEY, CDR2 SMNVEV (reference sequence). V was cut by 0 bases and J by 2 bases, with 8 bases left in between.

The genes are TRBV28 and TRBJ1-2; D ambiguous. V was cut by 6 bases and J by 6 bases, with 17 bases left in between. This CDR3 is 14 amino acids long. Germline values: CDR1 MDHEN, CDR2 SYDVKM. The DNA of the CDR3 is TGTGCCAGCAGCCAAGGGTCCGCAGACCATGGCTACACCTTC. Amino acid sequence: CASSQGSADHGYTF.

The V gene is TRBV5-6, the J gene TRBJ2-6; perhaps TRBD2 as D (5 bases). Per the germline V gene, CDR1 is SGHDT and CDR2 is YYEEEE. The V and J ends lost 3 bases and 2 bases respectively, with 15 bases between them. This CDR3 is 17 amino acids long. This chain's CDR3 is CASSSTLREPGANVLTF. The DNA for the CDR3 is TGTGCCAGCAGCTCAACTCTTAGGGAGCCTGGGGCCAACGTCCTGACTTTC.

The J gene is TRBJ2-3, the V gene TRBV7-9; 12 bases map to TRBD2. Germline V lookup: CDR1 SEHNR, CDR2 FQNEAQ (reference sequence). With V trimmed by 5 bases and J by 2 bases, 8 bases remained unmatched. The CDR3 has 17 amino acids. CDR3 in amino acids: CASSTGTSGFLTDTQYF. In DNA form, the CDR3 reads TGTGCCAGCAGCACCGGGACTAGCGGGTTCCTCACAGATACGCAGTATTTT.

This chain uses TRBV5-1 with TRBJ2-4; 7 nucleotides agree with TRBD1. J was trimmed by 9 bases and V by 3 bases; bases with no gene match: 24. Germline V gene lookup returns CDR1 SGHRS and CDR2 YFSETQ. The CDR3 runs 19 residues. CDR3 region: CASSSGPKDRSEERGIQYF. The CDR3 DNA reads as TGCGCCAGCAGCTCCGGACCTAAGGACAGGTCGGAAGAAAGGGGCATTCAGTACTTC.

The chain links TRBV5-1 to TRBJ2-7, with D possibly TRBD1 on 6 matching bases. The CDR3 sequence is 14 residues long. Looked up from germline, CDR1 is SGHRS and CDR2 is YFSETQ. The V end was cut by 4 bases, the J end by 2 bases, with 13 bases between. The CDR3: CASSPDSSPYEQYF. DNA of the CDR3: TGCGCCAGCAGCCCGGACAGCTCACCCTACGAGCAGTACTTC. Together with reference TRBV5-1 and TRBJ2-7, the CDR3 gives the full variable domain: KAGVTQTPRYLIKTRGQQVTLSCSPISGHRSVSWYQQTPGQGLQFLFEYFSETQRNKGNFPGRFSGRQFSNSRSEMNVSTLELGDSALYLCASSPDSSPYEQYFGPGTRLTVT.

The chain recombines TRBV10-3 with TRBJ2-7; D unresolved. Trimming stripped 10 bases from V and 2 bases from J, with 18 bases between. The CDR3 is 14 amino acids. Germline CDR1 ENHRY, CDR2 SYGVKD. This CDR3 is CATSPAGEAYEQYF. In nucleotides, the CDR3 is TGTGCCACTTCCCCCGCAGGTGAAGCCTACGAGCAGTACTTC.

The gene calls are TRBV28 and TRBJ2-2; D is possibly TRBD2 (6 bases). With 5 bases removed from V and 7 bases from J, the gap between germline ends came to 14 bases. CDR3 length: 14 amino acids. CDR1 and CDR2 (germline): MDHEN, SYDVKM. CDR3 region: CASSVPEGSGELFF. The CDR3 region has the DNA TGTGCCAGCAGTGTCCCGGAGGGGAGCGGGGAGCTGTTTTTT.

V is TRBV28 and J is TRBJ2-7; TRBD2 matches at 10 bases. The ends lost 5 bases at V and 3 bases at J; junction bases unmatched: 7. Germline CDR1 is MDHEN and CDR2 is SYDVKM. This CDR3 region has 15 residues. In DNA form, the CDR3 reads TGTGCCAGCAGTCCGCCCGGGACTAGCGACTACGAGCAGTACTTC. Amino acids: CASSPPGTSDYEQYF.

V is TRBV28 and J is TRBJ2-3; D is unresolved. This CDR3 has 13 residues. The germline V gene encodes CDR1 MDHEN and CDR2 SYDVKM. Trimming pared 6 bases from V and 2 bases from J, leaving 9 bases between. This chain's CDR3 is CASRELFTDTQYF. For the CDR3, the DNA is TGTGCCAGCAGAGAGCTGTTCACAGATACGCAGTATTTT.

The chain has TRBV4-1 and TRBJ2-2; TRBD2 matches 10 bases. This CDR3 is 15 amino acids long. Germline CDR1 is MGHRA and CDR2 is YSYEKL. Trimming cost V 5 bases and J 5 bases; bases outside gene matches: 5. CDR3 nucleotides: TGCGCCAGCAGCGCCAGCGGGAGGGATACCGGGGAGCTGTTTTTT. Amino acids: CASSASGRDTGELFF.

This sequence joins TRBV21-1 and TRBJ1-5. TRBV21-1 is annotated as a pseudogene. This CDR3 has 15 amino acids. The DNA for the CDR3 is TGTGCCAGCAGTCCCAGCAGTACATTACTCCAGCCCCAGCATTTT. This encodes CASSPSSTLLQPQHF.

The CDR3 loop reads CSAVRVYEQYF. The CDR3 DNA is TGCAGTGCTGTGCGGGTCTACGAGCAGTACTTC. This rearrangement joins TRBV20-1 to TRBJ2-7; possible D gene TRBD2, 5 bases. The germline gives CDR1 DFQATT, CDR2 SNEGSKA (reference sequence). Trimming took 5 bases from V and 3 from J, leaving 8 bases between them. This CDR3 spans 11 amino acids.

The CDR3 region has the DNA TGTGCCAGCAGTTTAAGGTTATCCGGGACGCAGTTCGACAATGAGCAGTTCTTC. Translated, it gives CASSLRLSGTQFDNEQFF. The chain employs TRBV28 and TRBJ2-1; D could derive from TRBD1 or TRBD2 (5 bases each). The CDR3 sequence is 18 residues long. V dropped 2 bases and J dropped 5 bases, with 22 bases sitting between them. Germline V lookup: CDR1 MDHEN, CDR2 SYDVKM.

This chain uses TRBV15 with TRBJ2-3, with D possibly matching TRBD2 (5 bases). This CDR3 is 14 amino acids long. Germline loops: CDR1 LNHNV, CDR2 YYDKDF (reference sequence). V lost 8 bases to trimming and J lost 0 bases, with 12 bases between them. CDR3 coding DNA: TGTGCCACCTGGGGAGTCACTAGCACAGATACGCAGTATTTT. It specifies CATWGVTSTDTQYF. The variable domain in full, completed from reference TRBV15 and TRBJ2-3, reads DAMVIQNPRYQVTQFGKPVTLSCSQTLNHNVMYWYQQKSSQAPKLLFHYYDKDFNNEADTPDNFQSRRPNTSFCFLDIRSPGLGDTAMYLCATWGVTSTDTQYFGPGTRLTVL.

This chain joins TRBV27 and TRBJ2-7, with D uncertain. The CDR3 extends over 15 amino acids. Trimming cost V 2 bases and J 5 bases, with 16 bases left between them. From germline, CDR1 is MNHEY and CDR2 SMNVEV (reference sequence). CDR3 nucleotide sequence: TGTGCCAGCAGTTTAGAATTCGGGTTTTTCCACGAGCAGTACTTC. Translation gives CASSLEFGFFHEQYF.

CDR3 coding DNA: TGTGCCAGCAGCTTTCCTAGCGGGAGAGTGGTCGGCACAGATACGCAGTATTTT. It specifies CASSFPSGRVVGTDTQYF. The chain recombines TRBV5-6 with TRBJ2-3, with TRBD2 matching over 10 bases. This CDR3 contains 18 residues. The germline V gene has CDR1 SGHDT and CDR2 YYEEEE. After removal of 2 bases from V and 1 base from J, the junction contained 10 bases not matched to a gene.

The J gene is TRBJ2-2, the V gene TRBV2; D could derive from TRBD1 or TRBD2 (5 bases each). Germline CDR1 SNHLY, CDR2 FYNNEI. Between the trimmed V and J ends, which lost 7 bases and 0 bases, there was a span of 12 bases. The CDR3 is made up of 15 amino acids. The CDR3 here is CASTPGRSNTGELFF. DNA of the CDR3: TGTGCCAGCACCCCGGGACGGTCGAACACCGGGGAGCTGTTTTTT.